The 21 T cell receptor beta chains below were found in one sample sequenced in a study of spatial heterogeneity in lung cancer. TCRdb reprocessed the 5' RACE reads with MiXCR, giving one entry per CDR3 protein. The sample records more than 45,000 distinct CDR3 sequences, less than 6% being singletons. Described time point: sample taken at primary tumor resection. This specimen consisted of PBMCs, obtained at surgery. Receptors were obtained from a male donor with early-stage non-small cell lung cancer.

This clonotype was detected many times. The V call is TRBV7-2, the J call TRBJ1-5; a possible D gene is TRBD1 (5 bases). V dropped 5 bases and J dropped 0 bases, with 8 bases sitting between them. Germline-derived CDR1 and CDR2 are SGHTA and FQGNSA. This CDR3 spans 14 amino acids. For the CDR3, the DNA is TGTGCCAGCAGCGAGAGGGGTAGCAATCAGCCCCAGCATTTT. Its translation: CASSERGSNQPQHF.

This clonotype was recorded at least ten times. The chain recombines TRBV5-4 with TRBJ2-1; 9 bases map to TRBD2. The CDR3 has 15 amino acids. V gave up 3 bases and J gave up 4 bases; unmatched junction bases: 5. In germline, CDR1 is SGHNT, CDR2 YYREEE (reference sequence). The CDR3 DNA reads as TGTGCCAGCAGCTCCACTAGCGGGCTTTACAATGAGCAGTTCTTC. Amino acid sequence: CASSSTSGLYNEQFF.

This clonotype was found a few times. The rearrangement uses TRBV7-9 and TRBJ2-7; D ambiguous. CDR1 and CDR2 (germline): SEHNR, FQNEAQ (reference sequence). The CDR3 has 14 amino acids. V was pared by 2 bases and J by 2 bases, with 10 bases between. The CDR3 DNA follows: TGTGCCAGCAGCTTATCCGAGATGGCCTACGAGCAGTACTTC. It translates to CASSLSEMAYEQYF.

This clonotype was counted ten times or more. This chain uses TRBV6-5 with TRBJ2-7, with 10 bases fitting TRBD2. Germline V gives CDR1 MNHEY, CDR2 SVGAGI. The ends lost 6 bases at V and 4 bases at J; junction bases unmatched: 6. The CDR3 is 14 residues long. For the CDR3, the DNA is TGTGCCAGCAGGGAGACTAGCGGGTCATACGAGCAGTACTTC. The encoded protein is CASRETSGSYEQYF.

This clonotype was recorded at least ten times. The chain joins TRBV29-1 to TRBJ2-5; a weak D match, TRBD1 (6 bases). The CDR3 is 14 amino acids. The germline V gene encodes CDR1 SQVTM and CDR2 ANQGSEA. Trimming took off 5 bases at V and 4 bases at J, with 17 bases between the two ends. CDR3 DNA: TGCAGCGTTAAACTAACAGGGTCACGAGAGACCCAGTACTTC. It specifies CSVKLTGSRETQYF.

This clonotype was recorded at least ten times. CDR3 DNA sequence: TGTGCCAGCAGCTTGGGACAGGCCGGCGCCTACGAGCAGTACTTC. Translated: CASSLGQAGAYEQYF. The chain recombines TRBV11-2 with TRBJ2-7; 8 positions agree with TRBD1. The germline gives CDR1 SGHAT, CDR2 FQNNGV. J lost 2 bases, V lost 3 bases, and 6 bases had no gene match. The CDR3 spans 15 residues.

This clonotype showed up many times. The rearrangement links TRBV6-5 to TRBJ2-5; 8 positions match TRBD2. The CDR3 has 15 residues. The germline gives CDR1 MNHEY, CDR2 SVGAGI. J lost 3 bases, V lost 2 bases, and 5 bases had no gene match. The DNA of the CDR3 is TGTGCCAGCAGTTACAAGCGGGAGCTCAAAGAGACCCAGTACTTC. Protein sequence: CASSYKRELKETQYF.

This clonotype has ten or more counts. The CDR3 nucleotides read TGTGCCACCAGTGATTCTAACGGGAGGGCCGAAGATACGCAGTATTTT. It specifies CATSDSNGRAEDTQYF. V gene TRBV24-1 combines with J gene TRBJ2-3, with 8 bases fitting TRBD2. The germline V gene encodes CDR1 KGHDR and CDR2 SFDVKD. V gave up 2 bases and J gave up 5 bases; unmatched junction bases: 8. The CDR3 is 16 amino acids.

The gene calls are TRBV7-3 and TRBJ2-2, with D maybe TRBD2 (6 bases). Trimming stripped 3 bases from V and 7 bases from J, with 18 bases between. The CDR3 is 16 amino acids. Germline assignment: CDR1 SGHTA and CDR2 FQGTGA. The CDR3 DNA is TGTGCCAGCAGCTTCCCGTCAGGCGGGAAGGACGGGGAGCTGTTTTTT. The encoded protein is CASSFPSGGKDGELFF. Using reference TRBV7-3 and TRBJ2-2 for the parts outside the CDR3, the full variable domain is GAGVSQTPSNKVTEKGKYVELRCDPISGHTALYWYRQSLGQGPEFLIYFQGTGAADDSGLPNDRFFAVRPEGSVSTLKIQRTERGDSAVYLCASSFPSGGKDGELFFGEGSRLTVL.

In this sample, this clonotype turned up many times. J is TRBJ2-1 and V is TRBV7-2; no clear D gene. The V gene lost 2 bases and the J gene lost 4 bases, with 9 bases spanning the gap. CDR3 length: 14 residues. Germline CDR1 reads SGHTA; CDR2 reads FQGNSA. DNA of the CDR3: TGTGCCAGCAGCTTAATGTCCGGGTACAATGAGCAGTTCTTC. Its translation: CASSLMSGYNEQFF.

There are many counts of this clonotype. The chain employs TRBV20-1 and TRBJ1-1, with TRBD1 matching over 9 bases. Trimming cost V 5 bases and J 0 bases; bases outside gene matches: 1. The CDR3 has 13 residues. Germline CDR1 reads DFQATT; CDR2 reads SNEGSKA (reference sequence). The chain's CDR3 is CSAGDRVNTEAFF. CDR3 nucleotide sequence: TGCAGTGCTGGGGACAGGGTGAACACTGAAGCTTTCTTT.

The chain joins TRBV9 to TRBJ2-2, with 14 bases that match TRBD2. Germline assignment: CDR1 SGDLS and CDR2 YYNGEE. Germline trimming cut 4 bases from V and 4 bases from J; bases unmatched to any gene: 3. CDR3 length equals 16 residues. The CDR3 sequence is CASSPGLAGGTGELFF. For the CDR3, the DNA is TGTGCCAGCAGCCCCGGACTAGCGGGAGGCACCGGGGAGCTGTTTTTT.

In this sample, this clonotype turned up many times. The chain links TRBV25-1 to TRBJ2-5; tentative D call: TRBD2 (6 bases). Trimming left V 8 bases short and J 3 bases short, with 13 bases between. The CDR3 extends over 13 amino acids. CDR1 is MGHDK and CDR2 is SYGVNS in the germline V gene. The CDR3 loop is CASEGLYKETQYF. The CDR3 DNA reads TGTGCCAGCGAGGGACTTTACAAAGAGACCCAGTACTTC.

This clonotype was seen a handful of times. V usage is TRBV20-1 and J usage is TRBJ1-5; unclear D gene. The length of the CDR3 is 14 residues. CDR1 is DFQATT and CDR2 is SNEGSKA in the germline V gene (reference sequence). Trimming removed 5 bases at V and 0 bases at J, with 11 bases between. The CDR3 here is CSASSGYSNQPQHF. Written as DNA, the CDR3 is TGCAGTGCTTCCTCAGGTTATAGCAATCAGCCCCAGCATTTT.

The table lists this clonotype with many counts. The gene calls are TRBV27 and TRBJ1-4; D is undetermined. This CDR3 is 12 amino acids long. Between the trimmed V and J ends, which lost 3 bases and 8 bases, there was a span of 7 bases. Germline values: CDR1 MNHEY, CDR2 SMNVEV (reference sequence). CDR3 protein: CASSFTGEKLFF. CDR3 nucleotide sequence: TGTGCCAGCAGTTTTACCGGGGAAAAACTGTTTTTT. Variable domain in full (rest from reference TRBV27 and TRBJ1-4): EAQVTQNPRYLITVTGKKLTVTCSQNMNHEYMSWYRQDPGLGLRQIYYSMNVEVTDKGDVPEGYKVSRKEKRNFPLILESPSPNQTSLYFCASSFTGEKLFFGSGTQLSVL.

In its sample, this clonotype was seen many times. The J gene is TRBJ2-1, the V gene TRBV12-3 or TRBV12-4; D perhaps matches TRBD2 (5 bases). The V gene lost 5 bases and the J gene lost 6 bases, with 8 bases spanning the gap. The CDR3 covers 12 residues. The CDR3 bases are TGTGCCAGCAGTACCGGGGTCAATGAGCAGTTCTTC. It yields the protein CASSTGVNEQFF.

This clonotype has ten or more counts. This chain uses TRBV20-1 with TRBJ1-1; possible D gene TRBD1, 5 bases. Germline V gene lookup returns CDR1 DFQATT and CDR2 SNEGSKA (reference sequence). V lost 1 base and J lost 7, with 13 bases in between. The CDR3 runs to 13 residues. The CDR3 DNA follows: TGCAGTGCTAGAGCTCCCGGGGCGTATGAAGCTTTCTTT. Protein product: CSARAPGAYEAFF.

This clonotype was observed many times. The chain carries TRBV29-1 and TRBJ2-7; 7 bases map to TRBD1. CDR1 SQVTM and CDR2 ANQGSEA come from the germline V gene. After removal of 4 bases from V and 2 bases from J, the junction contained 5 bases not matched to a gene. The length of the CDR3 is 13 residues. The CDR3: CSVAQGPTYEQYF. The CDR3 region has the DNA TGCAGCGTTGCACAGGGGCCCACCTACGAGCAGTACTTC.

In this sample, this clonotype turned up many times. The chain uses TRBV20-1 and TRBJ1-2, with 8 bases matching TRBD1. Germline V gene data show CDR1 as DFQATT and CDR2 as SNEGSKA (reference sequence). The length of the CDR3 is 13 residues. Trimming removed 6 bases from V and 1 base from J; junction bases left unmatched: 4. This CDR3 reads CSAHRGYNYGYTF. CDR3 bases: TGCAGTGCGCACAGGGGGTATAACTATGGCTACACCTTC.

This clonotype showed up many times. V gene TRBV6-5 combines with J gene TRBJ2-1; possible D gene TRBD1, 5 bases. CDR1 is MNHEY, CDR2 SVGAGI, per germline. The CDR3 length is 14 residues. Deletions cut 2 bases from V and 3 bases from J, with 8 bases between. The DNA of the CDR3 is TGTGCCAGCAGTTACATTCAGGGCTACAATGAGCAGTTCTTC. This encodes CASSYIQGYNEQFF.

This clonotype was seen a handful of times. The CDR3 DNA sequence: TGTGCCAGCAGCCTAAGGACAGGGGTTGGCAATCAGCCCCAGCATTTT. It specifies CASSLRTGVGNQPQHF. V gene TRBV6-1 combines with J gene TRBJ1-5; 9 nucleotides match TRBD1. The trim removed 6 bases at V and 2 bases at J, leaving 8 bases unmatched. The CDR3 runs to 16 residues. Germline V gene sequence: CDR1 MNHNS, CDR2 SASEGT.